What follows are 13 T cell receptor beta chains derived from one specimen sequenced in a study of blood T cell repertoires in COVID-19. Sequencing was performed with immunoSEQ multiplex PCR; in TCRdb, only in-frame clones are kept and a portion is missing. The table records about 180,000 clones, around four fifths of them present only once. Sequenced: peripheral blood. The receptors originated from a woman aged 60-70 years with acute or convalescent COVID-19.

The rearrangement joins TRBV7-6 to TRBJ1-5; D gene ambiguous. This CDR3 has 12 amino acids. Trimming shortened V by 1 base and J by 4 bases, and 2 bases separated the two germline ends. Germline CDR1 SGHVS, CDR2 FNYEAQ. CDR3 DNA: TGTGCCAGCAGCTTAGTAAATCAGCCCCAGCATTTT. Residues: CASSLVNQPQHF.

CDR3 loop: CATNREPTGELFF. CDR3 DNA sequence: TGTGCCACAAACAGGGAACCCACCGGGGAGCTGTTTTTT. The J gene is TRBJ2-2, the V gene TRBV24-1, with D perhaps matching TRBD1 (6 bases). V lost 10 bases to trimming and J lost 4 bases, with 12 bases between them. The CDR3 is 13 residues long. The germline V gene has CDR1 KGHDR and CDR2 SFDVKD.

The chain combines TRBV6-4 with TRBJ1-2; 7 bases match TRBD1. The CDR3 is 14 amino acids. Trimming removed 7 bases from V and 1 base from J; junction bases left unmatched: 6. The germline gives CDR1 MRHNA, CDR2 SNTAGT. CDR3 protein: CASIGGQFNYGYTF. CDR3 in DNA: TGTGCCAGCATAGGGGGACAGTTTAACTATGGCTACACCTTC.

The rearrangement uses TRBV9 and TRBJ1-2, with D perhaps matching TRBD1 (5 bases). Trimming cost V 0 bases and J 8 bases, with 14 bases left between them. The CDR3 has 14 amino acids. The germline gives CDR1 SGDLS, CDR2 YYNGEE. This chain's CDR3 is CASSVAQTPGGYTF. In DNA form, the CDR3 reads TGTGCCAGCAGCGTAGCCCAAACGCCAGGGGGCTACACCTTC.

This clone was observed once. The V call is TRBV6-5, the J call TRBJ2-7; 8 positions agree with TRBD1. Germline V gene data show CDR1 as MNHEY and CDR2 as SVGAGI. Trimming at V came to 5 bases and at J to 7 bases, leaving 13 bases not matched to a gene. This CDR3 contains 15 residues. CDR3 loop: CASSPPGTGGIEQYF. In nucleotides, the CDR3 is TGTGCCAGCAGTCCCCCTGGAACAGGGGGGATAGAGCAGTACTTC.

The V and J genes are TRBV30 and TRBJ2-7; perhaps TRBD1 as D (6 bases). Germline CDR1 GTSNPN, CDR2 SVGIG (reference sequence). The CDR3 covers 14 residues. The ends were cut back, 5 bases at V and 2 bases at J, with 16 bases in the middle. The CDR3 loop reads CAWVRAGDPYEQYF. In nucleotides, the CDR3 is TGTGCCTGGGTGCGGGCAGGGGATCCCTACGAGCAGTACTTC.

This clone was found a few times. The rearrangement uses TRBV2 and TRBJ1-2; tentatively, D is TRBD1 (6 bases). The CDR3 has 12 amino acids. CDR1 and CDR2 from the germline V gene are SNHLY and FYNNEI. V lost 4 bases to trimming and J lost 8 bases, with 11 bases between them. CDR3 DNA: TGTGCCAGCAGTGTGGACAGTTTAGGCTACACCTTC. It translates to CASSVDSLGYTF.

The V call is TRBV3-1 (or the pseudogene TRBV3-2), the J call TRBJ2-3, with 10 bases matching TRBD2. This CDR3 has 14 amino acids. Germline CDR1 is LGHDT and CDR2 is YNNKEL (reference sequence). Trimming cost V 4 bases and J 4 bases; bases outside gene matches: 2. In DNA, the CDR3 is TGTGCCAGCAGCCTAGCGGGGGGCCCAGATACGCAGTATTTT. As protein: CASSLAGGPDTQYF.

This sequence joins TRBV7-2 and TRBJ2-7, with 12 bases matching TRBD1. This CDR3 has 15 amino acids. Germline-derived CDR1 and CDR2 are SGHTA and FQGNSA. Trimming at V came to 4 bases and at J to 7 bases, leaving 8 bases not matched to a gene. The CDR3 nucleotides are TGTGCCAGCAGCTCTACGGGACAGGGGGCGAGGGAGCAGTACTTC. This encodes CASSSTGQGAREQYF.

The chain combines TRBV10-3 with TRBJ1-1; D is unclear. CDR3 size: 12 residues. Germline-derived CDR1 and CDR2 are ENHRY and SYGVKD. Trimming cost V 2 bases and J 7 bases, with 8 bases left between them. CDR3 nucleotide sequence: TGTGCCATCAGTGAGACTTCGTTTGAAGCTTTCTTT. It translates to CAISETSFEAFF.

This rearrangement joins TRBV15 to TRBJ2-7; D is uncertain. The CDR3 spans 11 residues. Germline V gene sequence: CDR1 LNHNV, CDR2 YYDKDF (reference sequence). V was trimmed by 5 bases and J by 3 bases, leaving 5 bases between them. CDR3 amino acids: CATSDNYEQYF. CDR3 in DNA: TGTGCCACCAGCGACAACTACGAGCAGTACTTC.

The V gene is TRBV3-1 (or the pseudogene TRBV3-2), the J gene TRBJ2-3; D is ambiguous. The germline V gene has CDR1 LGHDT and CDR2 YNNKEL (reference sequence). The CDR3 extends over 11 amino acids. V lost 3 bases, J lost 8 bases, and 6 bases lay in between. In nucleotides, the CDR3 is TGTGCCAGCAGCCATGTCGGTACGCAGTATTTT. This sequence encodes CASSHVGTQYF.

This chain joins TRBV5-1 and TRBJ2-5; D call uncertain. The CDR3 contains 12 residues. V gave up 4 bases and J gave up 5 bases, with 9 bases separating them. Germline V lookup: CDR1 SGHRS, CDR2 YFSETQ. This CDR3 reads CASSIYGETQYF. DNA of the CDR3: TGCGCCAGCAGCATTTACGGGGAGACCCAGTACTTC.